Sequencing of this T cell receptor (beta chain) was carried out in a study of T cells of healthy individuals. Germline V lookup: CDR1 ENHRY, CDR2 SYGVKD. J was trimmed by 3 bases and V by 6 bases; bases with no gene match: 1. The length of the CDR3 is 13 residues. MiXCR, run by TCRdb on the 5' RACE reads, gives a single entry per CDR3 protein. The sample contains about 82,000 distinct CDR3 sequences, about 5% of which appear only once. This chain links TRBV10-3 with TRBJ2-5; 10 bases line up with TRBD2. This receptor was identified in a female donor in good health. The CDR3 coding sequence is TGTGCCATCAGAGGGACTAGCGAAGAGACCCAGTACTTC. This gives the protein CAIRGTSEETQYF.